In its sample, the clone carrying this TCR beta chain was seen a few times. The data derive from a study of T cell responses to AZD1222 COVID-19 vaccine. The CDR3 sequence is 17 residues long. CDR1 LGHNA and CDR2 YSLEER come from the germline V gene. V lost 0 bases and J lost 1; bases outside the gene matches: 5. The table came from immunoSEQ multiplex PCR; TCRdb's copy has only in-frame clones and leaves some out. The table shows fewer than 100,000 clones, with around nine tenths occurring only once. The receptor comes from an adult who received the AZD1222 COVID-19 vaccine. Sample: peripheral blood, taken 28 days after the second AZD1222 dose. This chain connects TRBV4-3 to TRBJ2-2; 7 bases match TRBD1. The CDR3 sequence is CASSQERSGGNTGELFF. The DNA of the CDR3 is TGCGCCAGCAGCCAAGAGCGGTCAGGGGGGAACACCGGGGAGCTGTTTTTT.